Listed below are T cell receptor beta chains from one sample, sequenced in a study of beta chain features in type 1 diabetes. Produced via immunoSEQ multiplex PCR; TCRdb's table is partial and in-frame only. The data contain hundreds of thousands of clones, roughly 15% of them seen just once; the ten biggest clones take up 0.023%. The sequenced sample was naive CD4+ T cells from blood. Receptors originate from a woman between 18 and 30 years old in good health. Each CDR3 is given with its conserved first and last residue. The D gene is left open where the match is weak. Part of the rows lack a size; the others show once, few, many or a class for expanded clones.

TRBJ2-6 TRBV23-1 NA NA TGCGCCAGCAGTCAAGTCAGTAGGGACTCTGGGGCCAACGTCCTGACTTTC CASSQVSRDSGANVLTF
TRBJ2-7 TRBV6-1 NA few TGTGCCACTAAACCGGCGCAGTCCTACGAGCAGTACTTC CATKPAQSYEQYF
TRBJ2-1 TRBV6-5 NA NA TGTGCCAGCAAACTAGACCAATACAATGAGCAGTTCTTC CASKLDQYNEQFF
TRBJ2-1 TRBV4-2 TRBD2 few TGTGCCAGCAGCCAAGGACTAGCGGGAGTCTACAATGAGCAGTTCTTC CASSQGLAGVYNEQFF
TRBJ2-7 TRBV5-1 TRBD2 NA TGCGCCAGCCGACCGGGACTAGCGGGCCCCTACGAGCAGTACTTC CASRPGLAGPYEQYF
TRBJ2-7 TRBV6-6 NA NA TGTGCCAGCCGTTCTGGACGGGGAACCTACGAGCAGTACTTC CASRSGRGTYEQYF
TRBJ2-1 TRBV18 NA few TGTGCCAGCTCACCACTGGAGGGTGGGCCCTACAATGAGCAGTTCTTC CASSPLEGGPYNEQFF
TRBJ2-3 TRBV11-2 NA NA TGTGCCAGCAGCTTAGGGAGGCAGGGAAGATGGACAGATACGCAGTATTTT CASSLGRQGRWTDTQYF
TRBJ2-2 TRBV25-1 NA few TGTGCCAGCAGTGGAGGGGTTACCGGGGAGCTGTTTTTT CASSGGVTGELFF
TRBJ2-3 TRBV5-8 NA few TGTGCCAGCCACGGAACAGCGAGGATAACAGATACGCAGTATTTT CASHGTARITDTQYF
TRBJ2-1 TRBV7-3 NA NA TGTGCCAGCAGCCAGGCGGGGGCTCATGGCAATGAGCAGTTCTTC CASSQAGAHGNEQFF
TRBJ1-1 TRBV7-9 NA few TGTGCCAGCAGCTTACAACAGGAGAACACTGAAGCTTTCTTT CASSLQQENTEAFF
TRBJ2-1 TRBV7-2 NA few TGTGCCAGCGGCCGCGAGGTGGGACGAGCCGTGAATGAGCAGTTCTTC CASGREVGRAVNEQFF
TRBJ2-3 TRBV27 TRBD2 NA TGTGCCAGCAGTTCAGGGACTAGCGGGAGGATAAAGTTTATAGATACGCAGTATTTT CASSSGTSGRIKFIDTQYF
TRBJ2-3 TRBV5-4 TRBD2 NA TGTGCCAGCAGCTTCGCAGGTCTAGCGGATAGGTCAGATACGCAGTATTTT CASSFAGLADRSDTQYF
TRBJ2-7 TRBV2 NA few TGTGCCAGCAGTGAAGCCCCGGGTCGAGGGATGAGGCAGTACTTC CASSEAPGRGMRQYF
TRBJ2-2 TRBV19 TRBD2 few TGTGCCAGCACCAAGACTAGCGGGAGGAACACCGGGGAGCTGTTTTTT CASTKTSGRNTGELFF
TRBJ2-6 TRBV18 NA many TGTGCCAGCTCACCACCTGGGGCCAACGTCCTGACTTTC CASSPPGANVLTF
TRBJ1-5 TRBV6-5 NA NA TGTGCCAGCAGTTACTCACAGGGATCGAATCAGCCCCAGCATTTT CASSYSQGSNQPQHF
TRBJ2-1 TRBV7-9 NA NA TGTGCCAGCAGCCACCGGGACCCAGGGTCCAATGAGCAGTTCTTC CASSHRDPGSNEQFF
TRBJ2-7 TRBV5-1 TRBD2 NA TGCGCCAGCAGCCCCCAGTTCTGGGCGGGAGGGCCTCGTTCCTACGAGCAGTACTTC CASSPQFWAGGPRSYEQYF
TRBJ1-1 TRBV10-3 NA NA TGTGCCATCAGTGGGGGGTCCGGTGAAGCTTTCTTT CAISGGSGEAFF
TRBJ2-3 TRBV7-6 TRBD1 few TGTGCCAGCAGTACAGGGGGAGATACGCAGTATTTT CASSTGGDTQYF
TRBJ1-2 TRBV28 TRBD1 NA TGTGCCAGCAGTTCCGGGACAGGGGGTAACTATGGCTACACCTTC CASSSGTGGNYGYTF
TRBJ2-7 TRBV7-2 NA NA TGTGCCAGCAGCCTTTTGGGTCCGAGCGAGCAGTACTTC CASSLLGPSEQYF
TRBJ2-3 TRBV11-1 TRBD2 NA TGTGCCAGCAGCTTAGGGCTAGCGGGAGGAAGCACAGATACGCAGTATTTT CASSLGLAGGSTDTQYF
TRBJ2-5 TRBV11-2 TRBD2 few TGTGCCAGCAGCTTAATGTCGGCGGGAGTCGGTGAGACCCAGTACTTC CASSLMSAGVGETQYF
TRBJ2-1 TRBV25-1 TRBD2 few TGTGCCAGCCGGACTAGCGGGGCTAACAATGAGCAGTTCTTC CASRTSGANNEQFF
TRBJ2-3 TRBV20-1 NA few TGCAGTGCTAGTCACTCAGATACGCAGTATTTT CSASHSDTQYF
TRBJ2-2 TRBV7-2 NA few TGTGCCAGCAGCTTAGCGGGAGGGAACACCGGGGAGCTGTTTTTT CASSLAGGNTGELFF
TRBJ2-3 TRBV4-3 NA NA TGCGCCAGCAGCCAAGCACCGGGAGATACGCAGTATTTT CASSQAPGDTQYF
TRBJ2-3 TRBV10-3 NA NA TGTGCCATCAGTGAGCCCGGCGGGGTGAGCACAGATACGCAGTATTTT CAISEPGGVSTDTQYF
TRBJ2-2 TRBV18 TRBD2 few TGTGCCAGCTCACGGACTAGCGGGATGGGCACCGGGGAGCTGTTTTTT CASSRTSGMGTGELFF
TRBJ2-1 TRBV18 NA NA TGTGCCAGCTCACCACCGGGAGGCAACAATGAGCAGTTCTTC CASSPPGGNNEQFF
TRBJ2-5 TRBV28 NA NA TGTGCCAGCAGTTCCCGCGACAGGTTACCAAGAGAGACCCAGTACTTC CASSSRDRLPRETQYF
TRBJ2-3 TRBV28 NA NA TGTGCCAGCAGTTTTGGCGGGGAGACAGATACGCAGTATTTT CASSFGGETDTQYF
TRBJ2-7 TRBV29-1 NA NA TGCAGCGTTGACGGGAGCCGCCTGGGGGAGCAGTACTTC CSVDGSRLGEQYF
TRBJ2-3 TRBV5-1 TRBD2 few TGCGCCAGCAGCTTTAGACTAGCTAGCGCAGATACGCAGTATTTT CASSFRLASADTQYF
TRBJ2-1 TRBV27 NA few TGTGCCAGCAGAGAGGGGTGGGACCTCTACAATGAGCAGTTCTTC CASREGWDLYNEQFF
TRBJ1-1 TRBV20-1 NA few TGCAGTCCAATCAGACAGAGTAACTTT CSPIRQSNF
TRBJ2-3 TRBV7-2 TRBD2 few TGTGCCAGCAGCGCCCAGCGGGGAAGCACAGATACGCAGTATTTT CASSAQRGSTDTQYF
TRBJ1-1 TRBV20-1 NA NA TGCAGTGCTAGAGATCTAGCTGAAGCTTTCTTT CSARDLAEAFF